This T cell receptor (beta chain) is drawn from a study of OX40 agonist ivuxolimab in advanced cancers. The wider study: Intravenous ivuxolimab was administered to patients every 2 weeks at 0.01 to 10 mg/kg. Each dose-escalation patient presented with hepatocellular carcinoma, melanoma, renal cell or head and neck cancer.

Assay: immunoSEQ multiplex PCR; the TCRdb copy retains only in-frame clones and omits some. The table shows about 60,000 clones, with about 90% occurring only once. In germline, CDR1 is SGDLS, CDR2 YYNGEE. There are 13 residues in the CDR3. J gave up 8 bases and V 4 bases, and 6 bases lay outside the gene matches. V usage is TRBV9 and J usage is TRBJ1-2, with TRBD1 identical over 9 bases. This clonotype was sampled from an adult with an advanced solid tumor such as melanoma, head and neck, liver or kidney cancer. The sequences come from CD4+ or CD8+ T cells sorted from blood, collected in a trial of the OX40 agonist ivuxolimab. CDR3 loop: CASSPGTGIGYTF. CDR3 DNA sequence: TGTGCCAGCAGCCCCGGGACAGGGATCGGCTACACCTTC.